This T cell receptor beta chain was captured by sequencing in a study of blood T cell repertoires in COVID-19. Study as a whole: COVID-19 samples, acute and convalescent, were from the United States, Italy and Spain.

Repertoires were generated with immunoSEQ multiplex PCR, while TCRdb's copy carries only in-frame clones and drops some. The sample carries approximately 130,000 clones, 81% recorded once. This clone occurred once. This CDR3 contains 16 residues. Trimming pared 0 bases from V and 8 bases from J, leaving 19 bases between. CDR1 is GTSNPN and CDR2 is SVGIG in the germline V gene (reference sequence). The sequenced sample was peripheral blood. This receptor was taken from a woman aged 60-75 years with active or convalescent COVID-19. The chain uses TRBV30 and TRBJ1-4, with no clear D. The CDR3 is CAWSVPVAFGREKLFF. CDR3 sequence (DNA): TGTGCCTGGAGTGTACCCGTGGCTTTCGGGAGGGAAAAACTGTTTTTT.